The clone carrying this TCR beta chain showed up just a few times. Its antigen remains unknown. This sample stems from a study of T cell repertoires in cytomegalovirus infection. Whole-study findings and limits: HLA-C-restricted CMV clonotypes gave the most frequent clonotype in two of eight donors.

The CDR3 spans 15 residues. Deletions cut 5 bases from V and 8 bases from J, with 19 bases between. Looked up from germline, CDR1 is SEHNR and CDR2 is FQNEAQ (reference sequence). TCRdb reanalysed the reads using MiXCR and keeps one entry per CDR3 protein. The sample holds around 450,000 distinct CDR3 sequences; roughly 31% are singletons and the top ten take roughly 15%. The genes are TRBV7-9 and TRBJ2-1, with D possibly being TRBD1 or TRBD2 (7 bases each). Sequencing was done on a sample of PBMCs. The source is a human donor in good health (CMV status not recorded). Some clones in this sample may be carry-over from other donors' samples. CDR3 bases: TGTGCCAGCAGCCCCAGGGGGGGGGCCGCCGATGAGCAGTTCTTC. Amino acids: CASSPRGGAADEQFF.